The present T cell receptor beta chain was sequenced within a study of T cell responses to AZD1222 COVID-19 vaccine. CDR3 size: 13 residues. The V gene lost 4 bases and the J gene lost 0 bases, with 6 bases spanning the gap. CDR1 and CDR2 (germline): SGHVS, FQNEAQ. Second doses that came at about 4 or about 12 weeks were put together. The table came from immunoSEQ multiplex PCR; TCRdb's copy has only in-frame clones and leaves some out. The sample includes fewer than 130,000 clones, around nine tenths of them seen just once. The sample in question was peripheral blood, obtained 28 days after the second AZD1222 dose. The clonotype comes from an adult who received the AZD1222 COVID-19 vaccine. J is TRBJ1-1 and V is TRBV7-8; D is ambiguous. DNA for the CDR3: TGTGCCAGCAGCTATGGGCTGAACACTGAAGCTTTCTTT. Its translation: CASSYGLNTEAFF.